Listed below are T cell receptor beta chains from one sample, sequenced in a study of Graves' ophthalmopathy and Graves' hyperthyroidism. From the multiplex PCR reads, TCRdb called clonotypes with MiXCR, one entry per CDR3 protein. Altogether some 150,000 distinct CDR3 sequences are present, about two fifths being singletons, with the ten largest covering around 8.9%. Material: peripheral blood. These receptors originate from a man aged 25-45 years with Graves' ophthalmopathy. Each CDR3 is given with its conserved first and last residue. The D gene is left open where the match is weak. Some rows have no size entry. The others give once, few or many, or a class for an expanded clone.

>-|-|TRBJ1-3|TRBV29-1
TGCAGCGTGCAATCGATGGGAAACACCATATATTTT
CSVQSMGNTIYF
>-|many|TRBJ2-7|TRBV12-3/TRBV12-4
TGTGCCAGCAGTAACGCGGGGGAGCAGTACTTC
CASSNAGEQYF
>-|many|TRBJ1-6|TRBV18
TGTGCCAGCTCACTAGGGACTGCGGCGAATAATTCACCCCTCCACTTT
CASSLGTAANNSPLHF
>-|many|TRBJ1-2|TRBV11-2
TGTGCCAGCACCCGCCCCTATTCGGCTAACTATGGCTACACCTTC
CASTRPYSANYGYTF
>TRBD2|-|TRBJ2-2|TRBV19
TGTGCCAGTTCAGGTAGCGGGAGGCCCGACACCGGGGAGCTGTTTTTT
CASSGSGRPDTGELFF
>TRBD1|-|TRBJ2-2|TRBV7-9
TGTGCCAGCAGCACTGGGACAGCCGGGGAGCTGTTTTTT
CASSTGTAGELFF
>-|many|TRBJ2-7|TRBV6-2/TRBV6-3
TGTGCCAGCAGTCACCCTCCGGGGCCTGCGTTCGAGCAGTACTTC
CASSHPPGPAFEQYF
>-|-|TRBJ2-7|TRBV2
TGTGCCAGCAGTGACACCTCGCTGGACGAGCAGTACTTC
CASSDTSLDEQYF
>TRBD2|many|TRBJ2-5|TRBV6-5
TGTGCCAGCACCTTGAAATGGGCTCCTCGGGAGGAAGAGACCCAGTACTTC
CASTLKWAPREEETQYF
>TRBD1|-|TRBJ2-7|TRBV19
TGTGCCAGTAGTCCCCGGACAGGGGGCTCCTACGAGCAGTACTTC
CASSPRTGGSYEQYF
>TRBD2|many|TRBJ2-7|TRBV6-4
TGTGCCAGCAGCGGGGGACTAGCGGGAGCGGGGGGCTCCTACGAGCAGTACTTC
CASSGGLAGAGGSYEQYF
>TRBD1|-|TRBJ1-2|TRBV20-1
TGCAGTGCTCGCCGACAGGGGAGGAACTATGGCTACACCTTC
CSARRQGRNYGYTF
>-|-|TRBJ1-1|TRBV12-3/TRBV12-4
TGTGCCAGCAGCCCCCTGACAGGAGCTGAAGCTTTCTTT
CASSPLTGAEAFF
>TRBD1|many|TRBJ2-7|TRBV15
TGTGCCACCAGCAGTGGGACAGGGTGGACCGACGAGCAGTACTTC
CATSSGTGWTDEQYF